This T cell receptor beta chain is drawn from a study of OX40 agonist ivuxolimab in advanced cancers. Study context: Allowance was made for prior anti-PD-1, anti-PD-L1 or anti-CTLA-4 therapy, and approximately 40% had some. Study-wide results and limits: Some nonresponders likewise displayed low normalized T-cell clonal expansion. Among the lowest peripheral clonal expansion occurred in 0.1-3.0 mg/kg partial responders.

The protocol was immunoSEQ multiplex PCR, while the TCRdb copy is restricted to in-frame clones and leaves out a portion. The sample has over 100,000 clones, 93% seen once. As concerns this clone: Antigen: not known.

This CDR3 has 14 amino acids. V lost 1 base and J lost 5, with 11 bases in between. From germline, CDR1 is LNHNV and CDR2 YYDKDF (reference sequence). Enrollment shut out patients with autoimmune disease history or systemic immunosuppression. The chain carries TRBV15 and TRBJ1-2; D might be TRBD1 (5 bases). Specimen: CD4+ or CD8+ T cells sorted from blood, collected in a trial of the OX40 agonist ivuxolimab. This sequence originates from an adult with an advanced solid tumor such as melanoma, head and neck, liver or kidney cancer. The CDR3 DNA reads TGTGCCACCAGCAGAGGGGGCAGCAATTATGGCTACACCTTC. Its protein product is CATSRGGSNYGYTF. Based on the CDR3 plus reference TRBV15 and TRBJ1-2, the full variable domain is DAMVIQNPRYQVTQFGKPVTLSCSQTLNHNVMYWYQQKSSQAPKLLFHYYDKDFNNEADTPDNFQSRRPNTSFCFLDIRSPGLGDTAMYLCATSRGGSNYGYTFGSGTRLTVV.